A single sample gave rise to the 24 T cell receptor beta chains below, sequenced in a study of T cell changes during pregnancy in multiple sclerosis. Produced via immunoSEQ multiplex PCR; TCRdb's table is partial and in-frame only. The repertoire has about 35,000 clones, about 92% of them found once; the top ten carry 0.78%. Sequenced here: CD4+ T cells from peripheral blood mononuclear cells, sampled after pregnancy. The receptors here all came from a female donor in good health, enrolled as a control in a pregnancy study.

This chain connects TRBV9 to TRBJ1-6, with 7 bases fitting TRBD1. V shed 4 bases, J shed 0 bases, and the junction held 7 bases outside the gene matches. The CDR3 covers 17 residues. Germline lookup yields CDR1 SGDLS and CDR2 YYNGEE. The DNA of the CDR3 is TGTGCCAGCAGCCAGGGGGGCCCTAGCTCCTATAATTCACCCCTCCACTTT. This encodes CASSQGGPSSYNSPLHF.

V and J are TRBV19 and TRBJ1-2; D remains unclear. Germline assignment: CDR1 LNHDA and CDR2 SQIVND (reference sequence). The CDR3 is 15 residues long. The germline V and J ends were trimmed by 1 base and 3 bases, with 12 bases remaining between them. CDR3 protein: CASSIAYGEDYGYTF. The CDR3 DNA sequence: TGTGCCAGTAGTATAGCCTATGGGGAGGACTATGGCTACACCTTC.

J is TRBJ2-7 and V is TRBV19; D gene uncertain. Germline V gives CDR1 LNHDA, CDR2 SQIVND (reference sequence). The CDR3 is 16 amino acids. V was pared by 3 bases and J by 3 bases, with 18 bases between. CDR3 sequence reads: CASSISSVSKNYEQYF. CDR3 coding DNA: TGTGCCAGTAGTATTTCCTCCGTCAGTAAGAACTACGAGCAGTACTTC.

J is TRBJ1-1 and V is TRBV28; D may be TRBD1 (6 bases). CDR3 size: 15 residues. The V gene lost 7 bases and the J gene lost 1 base, with 16 bases spanning the gap. The germline V gene has CDR1 MDHEN and CDR2 SYDVKM. The DNA of the CDR3 is TGTGCCAGCACCACACAGGGTCGGGAGAACACTGAAGCTTTCTTT. Protein sequence: CASTTQGRENTEAFF.

The CDR3 sequence is CASSPGTGGGVYEQYF. The CDR3 bases are TGTGCCAGCAGCCCCGGGACAGGGGGCGGTGTCTACGAGCAGTACTTC. V gene TRBV5-6 combines with J gene TRBJ2-7, with 12 bases matching TRBD1. V was pared by 4 bases and J by 3 bases, with 8 bases of the junction left unmatched. There are 16 residues in the CDR3. CDR1 SGHDT and CDR2 YYEEEE come from the germline V gene.

CDR3 coding DNA: TGTGCCAGCAGCCAAGATCCCGGGACAGGGGTAAATGGCTACACCTTC. Protein product: CASSQDPGTGVNGYTF. V gene TRBV4-2 combines with J gene TRBJ1-2; TRBD1 aligns across 10 bases. With 0 bases clipped from V and 6 bases from J, the junction kept 7 bases outside the gene matches. Germline-derived CDR1 and CDR2 are LGHNA and YNFKEQ. The CDR3 loop spans 16 amino acids.

The chain joins TRBV15 to TRBJ2-2; 8 nucleotides align to TRBD2. CDR3 length: 17 residues. From germline, CDR1 is LNHNV and CDR2 YYDKDF (reference sequence). The J segment lost 0 bases and the V segment lost 0 bases, leaving 3 bases of the junction unmatched. CDR3 DNA sequence: TGTGCCACCAGCAGAGATCGGGGGGGCCCGAACACCGGGGAGCTGTTTTTT. It encodes CATSRDRGGPNTGELFF.

This chain connects TRBV4-3 to TRBJ2-7, with D perhaps matching TRBD2 (5 bases). The V end lost 0 bases, the J end lost 7 bases, and 10 bases lay between the germline ends. This CDR3 is 13 amino acids long. Germline-derived CDR1 and CDR2 are LGHNA and YSLEER. In DNA, the CDR3 is TGCGCCAGCAGCCAAGAAGGCGGGTGGGAGCAGTACTTC. It is translated as CASSQEGGWEQYF.

This chain links TRBV10-1 with TRBJ2-7; D is uncertain. The germline V gene encodes CDR1 WNHNN and CDR2 SYGVQD (reference sequence). This CDR3 has 13 amino acids. Trimming took 7 bases from V and 1 from J, leaving 11 bases between them. The CDR3 reads CASIDSLSYEQYF. The CDR3 DNA sequence: TGCGCCAGCATTGACTCACTATCCTACGAGCAGTACTTC.

This chain connects TRBV19 to TRBJ2-5; 9 bases map to TRBD2. CDR1 and CDR2 (germline): LNHDA, SQIVND (reference sequence). This CDR3 has 15 residues. The trim removed 4 bases at V and 0 bases at J, leaving 3 bases unmatched. The DNA of the CDR3 is TGTGCCAGTAGTAAGCCTAGCGGGAACCAAGAGACCCAGTACTTC. Amino acid sequence: CASSKPSGNQETQYF.

V is TRBV28 and J is TRBJ2-2, with 14 positions matching TRBD2. The CDR3 extends over 18 amino acids. Germline V gene sequence: CDR1 MDHEN, CDR2 SYDVKM. The V segment lost 5 bases and the J segment 3 bases; nucleotides outside the gene matches: 8. The CDR3: CASSPGLAGGGYTGELFF. The DNA for the CDR3 is TGTGCCAGCAGTCCCGGACTAGCGGGAGGAGGTTACACCGGGGAGCTGTTTTTT.

V gene TRBV4-2 combines with J gene TRBJ1-2; tentative D call: TRBD1 (5 bases). Trimming pared 2 bases from V and 13 bases from J, leaving 17 bases between. This CDR3 has 13 amino acids. The germline gives CDR1 LGHNA, CDR2 YNFKEQ. The CDR3: CASSQIMGPDTTF. The DNA of the CDR3 is TGTGCCAGCAGCCAAATCATGGGGCCGGATACCACCTTC.

V gene TRBV10-2 combines with J gene TRBJ1-4; possible D gene TRBD1, 5 bases. Germline CDR1 and CDR2: WSHSY and SAAADI. Trimming took off 5 bases at V and 5 bases at J, with 18 bases between the two ends. CDR3 length: 16 residues. The CDR3 sequence is CASSTIEGALNEKLFF. The CDR3 bases are TGCGCCAGCAGTACAATTGAAGGGGCCTTGAATGAAAAACTGTTTTTT.

The genes are TRBV4-3 and TRBJ2-5; TRBD1 might be the D (5 bases). This CDR3 has 15 residues. Trimming left V 0 bases short and J 5 bases short, with 13 bases between. Germline lookup yields CDR1 LGHNA and CDR2 YSLEER. The CDR3 is CASSQDQGVWETQYF. In nucleotides, the CDR3 is TGCGCCAGCAGCCAAGATCAGGGCGTTTGGGAGACCCAGTACTTC.

This chain uses TRBV5-1 with TRBJ1-6, with D perhaps matching TRBD1 (5 bases). With 0 bases removed from V and 5 bases from J, the gap between germline ends came to 9 bases. This CDR3 is built from 15 residues. CDR1 SGHRS and CDR2 YFSETQ come from the germline V gene. The CDR3 DNA reads as TGCGCCAGCAGCTTGGGAAGGGGCCATAATTCACCCCTCCACTTT. It codes for CASSLGRGHNSPLHF. Full variable domain (outside the CDR3, taken from reference TRBV5-1 and TRBJ1-6): KAGVTQTPRYLIKTRGQQVTLSCSPISGHRSVSWYQQTPGQGLQFLFEYFSETQRNKGNFPGRFSGRQFSNSRSEMNVSTLELGDSALYLCASSLGRGHNSPLHFGNGTRLTVT.

The sample holds a few counts of this clone. A read error may produce the germline difference seen at one junction end. V usage is TRBV15 and J usage is TRBJ1-1; D not resolved. The germline gives CDR1 LNHNV, CDR2 YYDKDF (reference sequence). The CDR3 consists of 14 residues. CDR3: CATRRARESTEAFF. The CDR3 DNA reads TGTGCCACCAGGAGAGCTAGGGAGTCCACTGAAGCTTTCTTT.

J is TRBJ1-5 and V is TRBV10-2; 8 bases match TRBD1. Unmatched junction bases numbered 0, after V lost 0 bases and J lost 2 bases. Germline V gene data show CDR1 as WSHSY and CDR2 as SAAADI. The CDR3 covers 15 residues. CDR3 in amino acids: CASSESGQGNQPQHF. CDR3 in DNA: TGCGCCAGCAGTGAGTCGGGACAGGGCAATCAGCCCCAGCATTTT.

This rearrangement joins TRBV12-5 to TRBJ2-2; TRBD2 matches at 11 bases. Trimming took 1 base from V and 4 from J; bases not matched to a gene: 2. CDR3 length: 16 amino acids. Germline V lookup: CDR1 LGHNT, CDR2 FRNRAP. CDR3 loop: CASGLGGLAVTGELFF. The DNA for the CDR3 is TGTGCTAGTGGTTTGGGGGGACTAGCGGTCACCGGGGAGCTGTTTTTT.

Worth noting for this clone: One junction end does not reproduce the germline sequence, and a read error may be involved. The rearrangement links TRBV7-7 to TRBJ2-1; 12 bases fit TRBD2. The germline CDR1 and CDR2 sequences are SSHAT and FNYEAQ (reference sequence). CDR3 length: 14 residues. CDR3 in amino acids: CASSRLAGVSEQFF. The CDR3 nucleotides read TGTGCTAGCAGCCGACTAGCGGGAGTCAGTGAGCAGTTCTTC. Full variable domain (missing parts from reference TRBV7-7 and TRBJ2-1): GAGVSQSPRYKVTKRGQDVTLRCDPISSHATLYWYQQALGQGPEFLTYFNYEAQPDKSGLPSDRFSAERPEGSISTLTIQRTEQRDSAMYRCASSRLAGVSEQFFGPGTRLTVL.

The CDR3 here is CAWSPRQSNEKLFF. CDR3 bases: TGTGCCTGGAGTCCCCGACAGTCTAATGAAAAACTGTTTTTT. The chain is built from TRBV30 and TRBJ1-4, with D possibly TRBD1 on 5 matching bases. CDR1 and CDR2 from the germline V gene are GTSNPN and SVGIG (reference sequence). The germline V and J ends were trimmed by 2 bases and 3 bases, with 10 bases remaining between them. The CDR3 covers 14 residues.

This chain's CDR3 is CASGSSSALGQYF. CDR3 DNA: TGTGCTAGTGGTTCCTCTAGCGCCCTGGGGCAGTACTTC. This sequence joins TRBV12-5 and TRBJ2-7; D is possibly TRBD2 (6 bases). The V and J ends lost 4 bases and 9 bases respectively, with 16 bases between them. The germline V gene has CDR1 LGHNT and CDR2 FRNRAP. The CDR3 loop spans 13 amino acids.

This sequence joins TRBV27 and TRBJ2-7; 14 bases map to TRBD2. Germline V lookup: CDR1 MNHEY, CDR2 SMNVEV (reference sequence). The CDR3 has 15 residues. The V gene end was trimmed by 5 bases and the J gene end by 6 bases; junction bases not matched to a gene: 6. CDR3 region: CASSPGLAGVSEQYF. The DNA for the CDR3 is TGTGCCAGCAGTCCGGGACTAGCGGGAGTGAGCGAGCAGTACTTC.

The V call is TRBV6-1, the J call TRBJ2-2; TRBD1 is a possible D gene (7 bases). Germline V gene sequence: CDR1 MNHNS, CDR2 SASEGT. V lost 6 bases, J lost 2 bases, and 13 bases lay in between. The CDR3 extends over 15 amino acids. CDR3 loop: CASREGTANTGELFF. CDR3 sequence (DNA): TGTGCCAGCAGGGAGGGGACAGCAAACACCGGGGAGCTGTTTTTT.

This clone was observed a single time. This chain joins TRBV9 and TRBJ1-5, with TRBD1 matching over 9 bases. The J segment lost 7 bases and the V segment lost 4 bases, leaving 9 bases of the junction unmatched. From germline, CDR1 is SGDLS and CDR2 YYNGEE. The CDR3 loop spans 15 amino acids. The DNA for the CDR3 is TGTGCCAGCAGCCAAGGACAGGGGAATGGGCAGCCCCAGCATTTT. Its protein product is CASSQGQGNGQPQHF. Together with reference TRBV9 and TRBJ1-5, the CDR3 gives the full variable domain: DSGVTQTPKHLITATGQRVTLRCSPRSGDLSVYWYQQSLDQGLQFLIQYYNGEERAKGNILERFSAQQFPDLHSELNLSSLELGDSALYFCASSQGQGNGQPQHFGDGTRLSIL.